This T cell receptor beta chain was recovered during a study of early T cells in non-severe SARS-CoV-2 infection. This CDR3 contains 15 residues. The V and J ends lost 5 bases and 2 bases respectively, with 14 bases between them. Germline values: CDR1 MRHNA, CDR2 SNTAGT. This clonotype has more than one count but fewer than ten. The TCR library protocol attached unique molecular identifiers to the individual cDNA molecules. TCRdb recomputed calls from the 5' RACE reads with MiXCR, one row per CDR3 protein. The sample holds approximately 70,000 distinct CDR3 sequences, 12% seen once. This chain joins TRBV6-4 and TRBJ2-3; maybe TRBD2 (5 bases). The receptor was derived from an adult who was a healthcare worker with PCR-confirmed SARS-CoV-2 infection or an uninfected control (not recorded which). The donor label of this sample is uncertain. The sequencing here drew on whole blood, taken at baseline. The CDR3 is CASSQSGVYTDTQYF. The DNA for the CDR3 is TGTGCCAGCAGTCAGAGCGGAGTCTACACAGATACGCAGTATTTT.